These 25 T cell receptor beta chains share one sample of origin, sequenced in a study of CD8+ T cells in alopecia areata. Treatment given: oral pan-JAK inhibitor, 5-10 mg twice daily. Extraction and reverse transcription of RNA yielded cDNA as the sequencing template. Using immunoSEQ multiplex PCR, the repertoire was profiled, and TCRdb retains in-frame clones only, with some absent. Here the sample spans approximately 150,000 clones, about 88% being singletons. Sequenced here: CD8+ T cells sorted from blood, sampled at week 4, from a patient treated with tofacitinib. All receptors derive from a human donor with alopecia areata.

The chain employs TRBV7-9 and TRBJ1-2, with D possibly matching TRBD1 (5 bases). Trimming pared 4 bases from V and 0 bases from J, leaving 12 bases between. From germline, CDR1 is SEHNR and CDR2 FQNEAQ (reference sequence). The CDR3 is 15 amino acids. CDR3 sequence (DNA): TGTGCCAGCAGCTCCGAAGGGACCTCTAACTATGGCTACACCTTC. It codes for CASSSEGTSNYGYTF.

A single count supports this clone. The V and J genes are TRBV5-6 and TRBJ2-7, with D tentatively TRBD2 (6 bases). The CDR3 covers 13 residues. The germline V gene encodes CDR1 SGHDT and CDR2 YYEEEE. Trimming stripped 0 bases from V and 8 bases from J, with 12 bases between. In DNA form, the CDR3 reads TGTGCCAGCAGCTTGGGGGACTTGACCAAGCAGTACTTC. Amino acid sequence: CASSLGDLTKQYF.

This clone was detected a few times. V and J are TRBV27 and TRBJ2-1, with 9 bases lining up with TRBD2. V gave up 2 bases and J gave up 5 bases; unmatched junction bases: 4. The CDR3 has 15 residues. CDR1 and CDR2 (germline): MNHEY, SMNVEV (reference sequence). The CDR3 reads CASSLALAGDNEQFF. The DNA of the CDR3 is TGTGCCAGCAGTTTAGCTTTAGCGGGAGACAATGAGCAGTTCTTC.

J is TRBJ2-7 and V is TRBV27; tentative D call: TRBD2 (5 bases). Germline V lookup: CDR1 MNHEY, CDR2 SMNVEV (reference sequence). The CDR3 contains 16 residues. With 4 bases removed from V and 2 bases from J, the gap between germline ends came to 18 bases. The CDR3, as DNA: TGTGCCAGCAGTTCCTTTATAGGCGGGTCGCCCTACGAGCAGTACTTC. This sequence encodes CASSSFIGGSPYEQYF.

The V gene is TRBV29-1, the J gene TRBJ2-2; D remains ambiguous. V was shortened by 4 bases and J by 0 bases, with 9 bases between the two germline ends. The CDR3 sequence is 14 residues long. Germline loops: CDR1 SQVTM, CDR2 ANQGSEA. The CDR3 DNA reads TGCAGCGTTGTTGACGGCACGAACACCGGGGAGCTGTTTTTT. Translation: CSVVDGTNTGELFF.

This clone has only one observation. Sequence at one end of the junction differs from germline and may be a read error. The CDR3 DNA reads as TGCAGCGTTGAAGGGTTTGGGCTAGCGGGGGGGCCTTTTCGGCTCTTC. It specifies CSVEGFGLAGGPFRLF. V usage is TRBV29-1 and J usage is TRBJ2-1, with 12 bases matching TRBD2. Germline V gene lookup returns CDR1 SQVTM and CDR2 ANQGSEA. The CDR3 loop spans 16 amino acids.

The rearrangement joins TRBV13 to TRBJ2-2, with 9 bases fitting TRBD2. Germline V gives CDR1 PRHDT, CDR2 FYEKMQ (reference sequence). The CDR3 has 16 residues. Trimming at V came to 5 bases and at J to 2 bases, leaving 6 bases not matched to a gene. The CDR3, as DNA: TGTGCCAGCAGCCCAACTAGCGGGTCCAACACCGGGGAGCTGTTTTTT. It specifies CASSPTSGSNTGELFF.

The chain recombines TRBV29-1 with TRBJ2-5; TRBD2 aligns across 11 bases. The trim removed 6 bases at V and 1 base at J, leaving 10 bases unmatched. The CDR3 length is 16 residues. The germline CDR1 and CDR2 sequences are SQVTM and ANQGSEA. CDR3 in DNA: TGCAGCGTACGAGCTAGCGGGAGGAGGGGCCAAGAGACCCAGTACTTC. This translates into CSVRASGRRGQETQYF.

This clone was observed a handful of times. The rearrangement uses TRBV7-9 and TRBJ2-7; 8 bases align to TRBD1. This CDR3 has 16 residues. V lost 4 bases and J lost 1; bases outside the gene matches: 9. In germline, CDR1 is SEHNR, CDR2 FQNEAQ (reference sequence). CDR3 amino acids: CASSSVGGQVSYEQYF. DNA of the CDR3: TGTGCCAGCAGCTCGGTCGGGGGACAGGTTTCCTACGAGCAGTACTTC.

This chain's CDR3 is CSALGEGHYNEQFF. DNA of the CDR3: TGCAGCGCCCTCGGGGAGGGCCACTACAATGAGCAGTTCTTC. This chain uses TRBV29-1 with TRBJ2-1; 7 bases line up with TRBD2. V trimming: 7 bases; J trimming: 3 bases; junction bases outside the gene matches: 9. The CDR3 extends over 14 amino acids. Germline CDR1 and CDR2: SQVTM and ANQGSEA.

The rearrangement uses TRBV7-6 and TRBJ2-3, with D uncertain. The CDR3 consists of 15 residues. The V end lost 5 bases, the J end lost 1 base, and 13 bases lay between the germline ends. CDR1 and CDR2 from the germline V gene are SGHVS and FNYEAQ. The CDR3 sequence is CASSPVIEGTDTQYF. The DNA for the CDR3 is TGTGCCAGCAGCCCCGTAATCGAAGGCACAGATACGCAGTATTTT.

The CDR3 region is CASSYSVGGGETQYF. Written as DNA, the CDR3 is TGTGCCAGCAGTTACTCGGTGGGGGGAGGGGAGACCCAGTACTTC. The rearrangement uses TRBV6-6 and TRBJ2-5; 7 nucleotides match TRBD2. Germline assignment: CDR1 MNHNY and CDR2 SVGAGI (reference sequence). After removal of 0 bases from V and 5 bases from J, the junction contained 6 bases not matched to a gene. The CDR3 is 15 residues long.

The rearrangement links TRBV27 to TRBJ2-2; 9 positions agree with TRBD2. This CDR3 region has 16 residues. Per germline, CDR1 MNHEY and CDR2 SMNVEV (reference sequence). With V trimmed by 4 bases and J by 0 bases, 3 bases remained unmatched. CDR3 in DNA: TGTGCCAGCAGTTGGAGCGGGGGGACGAACACCGGGGAGCTGTTTTTT. It translates to CASSWSGGTNTGELFF.

The V call is TRBV7-2, the J call TRBJ2-3; TRBD2 aligns across 12 bases. V shed 3 bases and J 0 bases; nucleotides not matched to a gene: 7. The CDR3 contains 18 residues. Per germline, CDR1 SGHTA and CDR2 FQGNSA. DNA of the CDR3: TGTGCCAGCAGCTTTACTAGCGGGGGGACTACTAGCACAGATACGCAGTATTTT. Its protein product is CASSFTSGGTTSTDTQYF.

This clone was seen a single time. Other DNA variants within this sample encode the same CDR3. The chain links TRBV19 to TRBJ1-5, with D unresolved. CDR1 and CDR2 from the germline V gene are LNHDA and SQIVND (reference sequence). The ends were cut back, 3 bases at V and 3 bases at J, with 3 bases in the middle. This CDR3 comprises 12 residues. CDR3 sequence: CASSMDNQPQHF. The CDR3 DNA reads TGTGCCAGTAGTATGGACAATCAGCCCCAGCATTTT.

J is TRBJ2-3 and V is TRBV29-1; D remains ambiguous. This CDR3 region has 13 residues. Trimming left V 2 bases short and J 2 bases short, with 8 bases between. Germline CDR1 SQVTM, CDR2 ANQGSEA. CDR3 residues: CSVENTVTDTQYF. As DNA, the CDR3 is TGCAGCGTTGAAAACACCGTCACAGATACGCAGTATTTT.

This rearrangement joins TRBV11-2 to TRBJ1-1, with unresolved D. Trimming removed 1 base at V and 1 base at J, with 10 bases between. Germline CDR1 SGHAT, CDR2 FQNNGV. The CDR3 has 15 amino acids. Here the CDR3 reads CASSLGGGWNTEAFF. CDR3 sequence (DNA): TGTGCCAGCAGCTTAGGCGGAGGTTGGAACACTGAAGCTTTCTTT.

The chain uses TRBV2 and TRBJ2-1; weak D call: TRBD2 (5 bases). The CDR3 contains 15 residues. Germline V gene sequence: CDR1 SNHLY, CDR2 FYNNEI. V was cut by 4 bases and J by 2 bases, with 12 bases left in between. The CDR3 sequence: CASSGVLSAYNEQFF. In DNA form, the CDR3 reads TGTGCCAGCAGTGGGGTACTTAGCGCCTACAATGAGCAGTTCTTC.

The chain recombines TRBV7-2 with TRBJ1-5; D perhaps matches TRBD1 (5 bases). The germline V and J ends were trimmed by 2 bases and 4 bases, with 9 bases remaining between them. This CDR3 is 14 amino acids long. Germline CDR1 is SGHTA and CDR2 is FQGNSA. This CDR3 is CASSLTAGNQPQHF. The CDR3 DNA reads as TGTGCCAGCAGCTTAACGGCAGGGAATCAGCCCCAGCATTTT.

The rearrangement links TRBV29-1 to TRBJ1-1; a possible D gene is TRBD1 (5 bases). This CDR3 comprises 13 residues. V was cut by 3 bases and J by 0 bases, with 8 bases left in between. Germline V gene data show CDR1 as SQVTM and CDR2 as ANQGSEA. The CDR3 is CSVERGMNTEAFF. As DNA, the CDR3 is TGCAGCGTTGAGCGGGGGATGAACACTGAAGCTTTCTTT.

The chain uses TRBV19 and TRBJ1-6, with a weak D call TRBD1 (5 bases). The V end was cut by 1 base, the J end by 13 bases, with 11 bases between. The CDR3 covers 13 residues. Germline V gives CDR1 LNHDA, CDR2 SQIVND (reference sequence). The CDR3 is CASSIGGTVPLHF. In nucleotides, the CDR3 is TGTGCCAGTAGTATAGGAGGGACCGTCCCCCTCCACTTT.

The rearrangement links TRBV7-9 to TRBJ2-1; 9 nucleotides agree with TRBD2. The CDR3 extends over 14 amino acids. Germline V CDR1 and CDR2: SEHNR, FQNEAQ (reference sequence). V was pared by 5 bases and J by 4 bases, with 3 bases of the junction left unmatched. Here the CDR3 reads CASSPTSGYNEQFF. The CDR3 DNA sequence: TGTGCCAGCAGCCCGACTAGCGGTTACAATGAGCAGTTCTTC.

The rearrangement uses TRBV18 and TRBJ2-1; the match to TRBD1 covers 9 bases. The CDR3 extends over 16 amino acids. Germline V lookup: CDR1 KGHSH, CDR2 LQKENI. V lost 4 bases and J lost 5; bases outside the gene matches: 9. CDR3 DNA: TGTGCCAGCTCACGAGCTACAGGGGGCTGGGACAATGAGCAGTTCTTC. Protein sequence: CASSRATGGWDNEQFF.

J is TRBJ2-1 and V is TRBV7-9; D may be TRBD1 (6 bases). Trimming shortened V by 4 bases and J by 5 bases, and 21 bases separated the two germline ends. Germline CDR1 reads SEHNR; CDR2 reads FQNEAQ (reference sequence). CDR3 size: 17 residues. CDR3: CASSSPLGDTVNNEQFF. In nucleotides, the CDR3 is TGTGCCAGCAGCTCTCCCTTGGGGGACACCGTCAACAATGAGCAGTTCTTC.

This rearrangement joins TRBV10-3 to TRBJ2-7; D call uncertain. This CDR3 region has 16 residues. V was trimmed by 0 bases and J by 0 bases, leaving 12 bases between them. The germline CDR1 and CDR2 sequences are ENHRY and SYGVKD. The CDR3 DNA sequence: TGTGCCATCAGTGAGTCGATCTACACTTACTCCTACGAGCAGTACTTC. It translates to CAISESIYTYSYEQYF.